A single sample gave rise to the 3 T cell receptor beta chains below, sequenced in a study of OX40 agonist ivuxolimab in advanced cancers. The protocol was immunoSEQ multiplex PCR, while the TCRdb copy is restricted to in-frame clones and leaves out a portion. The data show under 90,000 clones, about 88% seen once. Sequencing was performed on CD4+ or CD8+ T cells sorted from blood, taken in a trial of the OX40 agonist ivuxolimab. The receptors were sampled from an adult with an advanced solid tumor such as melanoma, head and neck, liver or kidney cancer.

The CDR3 loop is CASSVPSGSNEQFF. CDR3 sequence (DNA): TGTGCCAGCAGCGTACCTAGCGGGAGCAATGAGCAGTTCTTC. This chain connects TRBV13 to TRBJ2-1, with TRBD2 identical over 10 bases. Germline CDR1 reads PRHDT; CDR2 reads FYEKMQ (reference sequence). The ends lost 5 bases at V and 6 bases at J; junction bases unmatched: 4. The length of the CDR3 is 14 residues.

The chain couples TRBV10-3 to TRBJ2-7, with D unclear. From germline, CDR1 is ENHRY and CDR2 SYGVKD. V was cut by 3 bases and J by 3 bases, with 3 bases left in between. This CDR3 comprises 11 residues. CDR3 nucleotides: TGTGCCATCAGTGAAAACTACGAGCAGTACTTC. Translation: CAISENYEQYF.

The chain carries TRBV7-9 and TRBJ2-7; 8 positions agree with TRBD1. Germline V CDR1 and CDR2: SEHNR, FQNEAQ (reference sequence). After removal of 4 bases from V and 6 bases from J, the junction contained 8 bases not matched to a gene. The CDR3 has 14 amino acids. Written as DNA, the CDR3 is TGTGCCAGCAGCTGGCGGACAGGGTCGAGCGAGCAGTACTTC. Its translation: CASSWRTGSSEQYF.